The rows below give T cell receptor beta chains drawn from one sample of a study of blood T cell repertoires in COVID-19. The assay was immunoSEQ multiplex PCR, and TCRdb's table has in-frame clones only and misses some. The table has under 400,000 clones, almost 90% seen once. The sample was peripheral blood. Every receptor here comes from a woman in her twenties or thirties with COVID-19, enrolled during active disease. Both conserved end residues are part of each CDR3. The D gene is left open where the match is weak. Rows give clone size only sometimes, using once, few, many, or a class for an expanded clone.

d_gene	abundance	v_gene	j_gene	len	CDR3aa	CDR3nt
TRBD2	NA	TRBV18	TRBJ2-1	16	CASSPAWTSGGNEQFF	TGTGCCAGCTCACCCGCATGGACTAGCGGGGGGAATGAGCAGTTCTTC
NA	NA	TRBV2	TRBJ1-5	14	CASSVRQGYQPQHF	TGTGCCAGCAGTGTAAGGCAGGGGTATCAGCCCCAGCATTTT
NA	NA	TRBV2	TRBJ1-3	15	CASSGAGLTGNTIYF	TGTGCCAGCAGTGGGGCAGGGCTGACTGGAAACACCATATATTTT
NA	NA	TRBV25-1	TRBJ2-1	16	CASSDRGPNLYNEQFF	TGTGCCAGCAGTGATAGGGGTCCTAACCTCTACAATGAGCAGTTCTTC
TRBD1	NA	TRBV15	TRBJ1-1	13	CATSPDRATEAFF	TGTGCCACCAGCCCTGACAGGGCAACTGAAGCTTTCTTT
TRBD1	few	TRBV27	TRBJ1-6	15	CASSDRGPYNSPLHF	TGTGCCAGCAGTGACAGGGGCCCCTATAATTCACCCCTCCACTTT
NA	NA	TRBV19	TRBJ1-6	14	CASRPLLEGSPLHF	TGTGCCAGTCGACCTTTATTGGAGGGGTCACCCCTCCACTTT
TRBD2	NA	TRBV19	TRBJ2-6	22	CASSILSGRLAGGRYGANVLTF	TGTGCCAGTAGTATACTTAGTGGTCGACTAGCGGGAGGGCGTTACGGGGCCAACGTCCTGACTTTC
NA	NA	TRBV5-1	TRBJ2-7	18	CASSLEPIAEIVSYEQYF	TGCGCCAGCAGCTTGGAACCCATAGCGGAAATCGTCTCCTACGAGCAGTACTTC
NA	NA	TRBV19	TRBJ2-2	14	CASIGTANTGELFF	TGTGCCAGCATCGGAACAGCGAACACCGGGGAGCTGTTTTTT
TRBD1	NA	TRBV11-2	TRBJ1-2	15	CASSLLGQELYGYTF	TGTGCCAGCAGCTTACTTGGACAGGAATTGTATGGCTACACCTTC
NA	NA	TRBV24-1	TRBJ2-5	15	CATSDRLVTGETQYF	TGTGCCACCAGTGATCGACTTGTCACTGGGGAGACCCAGTACTTC
TRBD2	NA	TRBV6-6	TRBJ2-7	13	CASAAGGPYEQYF	TGTGCCAGCGCAGCGGGGGGGCCCTACGAGCAGTACTTC
NA	NA	TRBV5-8	TRBJ2-1	14	CASSLMSSYNEQFF	TGTGCCAGCAGCTTGATGAGTTCCTACAATGAGCAGTTCTTC
NA	NA	TRBV14	TRBJ1-1	15	CASSQNSRGNTEAFF	TGTGCCAGCAGCCAAAATAGCCGGGGGAACACTGAAGCTTTCTTT
TRBD1	once	TRBV5-1	TRBJ1-1	15	CASSRDRVASTEAFF	TGCGCCAGCAGCCGCGACAGGGTAGCGAGCACTGAAGCTTTCTTT
TRBD1	NA	TRBV19	TRBJ1-2	14	CASIPTGGDYGYTF	TGTGCCAGTATCCCGACAGGGGGGGACTATGGCTACACCTTC
TRBD1	NA	TRBV30	TRBJ2-7	13	CAWRGQIPYEQYF	TGTGCCTGGAGGGGACAGATTCCCTACGAGCAGTACTTC
NA	medium-sized	TRBV18	TRBJ1-1	13	CASSPGQGAEAFF	TGTGCCAGCTCACCAGGCCAGGGCGCTGAAGCTTTCTTT
TRBD1	NA	TRBV7-3	TRBJ1-2	14	CASSSPTTGGGYTF	TGTGCCAGCAGCTCTCCAACGACAGGGGGAGGCTACACCTTC
TRBD2	few	TRBV5-1	TRBJ2-7	14	CASSLGSGNNEQYF	TGCGCCAGCAGCTTGGGGAGCGGGAACAACGAGCAGTACTTC
NA	NA	TRBV7-8	TRBJ2-1	16	CASSIRVTYSYNEQFF	TGTGCCAGCAGCATTAGAGTCACCTACTCCTACAATGAGCAGTTCTTC
NA	NA	TRBV5-4	TRBJ2-1	15	CASSLVGSSYNEQFF	TGTGCCAGCAGCTTGGTAGGGAGCTCCTACAATGAGCAGTTCTTC
NA	NA	TRBV5-4	TRBJ1-6	15	CASSLNFGANSPLHF	TGTGCCAGCAGCTTGAACTTTGGGGCTAATTCACCCCTCCACTTT
NA	NA	TRBV6-4	TRBJ1-5	14	CASSEQASNQPQHF	TGTGCCAGCAGTGAACAGGCCAGCAATCAGCCCCAGCATTTT
TRBD2	NA	TRBV19	TRBJ2-2	15	CASSTVAGVTGELFF	TGTGCCAGTAGTACCGTAGCGGGAGTGACCGGGGAGCTGTTTTTT
NA	once	TRBV5-5	TRBJ1-1	14	CASQISRGGTEAFF	TGTGCCAGCCAAATTTCCCGGGGAGGCACTGAAGCTTTCTTT
TRBD1	NA	TRBV19	TRBJ1-5	15	CASTPGDSPYQPQHF	TGTGCCAGTACCCCTGGGGACAGCCCCTATCAGCCCCAGCATTTT
NA	few	TRBV25-1	TRBJ1-3	15	CASSGRPAGGNTIYF	TGTGCCAGCAGTGGACGCCCGGCAGGTGGAAACACCATATATTTT
TRBD2	NA	TRBV7-9	TRBJ2-5	14	CASSLGLAGETQYF	TGTGCCAGCAGCTTAGGACTAGCGGGAGAGACCCAGTACTTC
NA	NA	TRBV6-6	TRBJ2-3	15	CASSYSAGRGDTQYF	TGTGCCAGCAGTTACTCAGCGGGTAGGGGAGATACGCAGTATTTT
NA	NA	TRBV19	TRBJ1-1	13	CASSLGQNTEAFF	TGTGCCAGTAGTCTGGGACAAAACACTGAAGCTTTCTTT
TRBD1	NA	TRBV7-9	TRBJ2-7	14	CASIPGQGPYEQYF	TGTGCCAGCATCCCGGGACAGGGACCCTACGAGCAGTACTTC
TRBD1	NA	TRBV27	TRBJ1-4	15	CASSLYTTGGEKLFF	TGTGCCAGCAGTTTATATACCACAGGGGGGGAAAAACTGTTTTTT
NA	NA	TRBV7-2	TRBJ1-5	14	CASSFLTGDQPQHF	TGTGCCAGCAGCTTTTTAACGGGGGATCAGCCCCAGCATTTT
NA	NA	TRBV25-1	TRBJ2-3	15	CASADHSSPTDTQYF	TGTGCCAGCGCCGACCATAGCTCCCCCACCGATACGCAGTATTTT
TRBD1	NA	TRBV5-1	TRBJ1-1	14	CASSPTGSNTEAFF	TGCGCCAGCAGCCCGACAGGGAGTAACACTGAAGCTTTCTTT
NA	NA	TRBV10-1	TRBJ1-5	12	CASPEANQPQHF	TGCGCCAGCCCCGAGGCGAATCAGCCCCAGCATTTT
TRBD1	NA	TRBV11-2	TRBJ1-5	17	CASSTGTGALLGQPQHF	TGTGCCAGCAGCACCGGGACAGGGGCACTTCTAGGTCAGCCCCAGCATTTT
TRBD1	NA	TRBV10-3	TRBJ1-2	15	CAISERTGGNYGYTF	TGTGCCATCAGTGAGAGGACAGGGGGCAACTATGGCTACACCTTC
NA	NA	TRBV2	TRBJ1-4	16	CASSSPSSSTNEKLFF	TGTGCCAGCAGTTCCCCCTCCAGTTCAACTAATGAAAAACTGTTTTTT
NA	NA	TRBV19	TRBJ1-2	15	CAGAGTTLGSYGYTF	TGTGCCGGCGCCGGGACTACCCTAGGAAGCTATGGCTACACCTTC
TRBD1	NA	TRBV3-1/TRBV3-2	TRBJ2-1	17	CASSPQDRAPPYNEQFF	TGTGCCAGCAGCCCCCAGGACAGGGCTCCTCCTTACAATGAGCAGTTCTTC
TRBD1	NA	TRBV7-3	TRBJ1-1	14	CASSMGQGRPEAFF	TGTGCCAGCAGCATGGGACAGGGGAGGCCTGAAGCTTTCTTT
NA	few	TRBV3-1/TRBV3-2	TRBJ2-7	15	CASSQGWQGGYEQYF	TGTGCCAGCAGCCAAGGTTGGCAGGGGGGTTACGAGCAGTACTTC
NA	NA	TRBV19	TRBJ1-1	14	CASSIRRENTEAFF	TGTGCCAGTAGTATCCGGAGAGAGAACACTGAAGCTTTCTTT
TRBD1	NA	TRBV5-1	TRBJ1-4	14	CASTLTGGDEKLFF	TGCGCCAGCACCTTGACAGGGGGCGATGAAAAACTGTTTTTT
TRBD2	NA	TRBV15	TRBJ2-3	16	CATSRPGTSGIHTQYF	TGTGCCACCAGCAGACCCGGGACTAGCGGGATACATACGCAGTATTTT